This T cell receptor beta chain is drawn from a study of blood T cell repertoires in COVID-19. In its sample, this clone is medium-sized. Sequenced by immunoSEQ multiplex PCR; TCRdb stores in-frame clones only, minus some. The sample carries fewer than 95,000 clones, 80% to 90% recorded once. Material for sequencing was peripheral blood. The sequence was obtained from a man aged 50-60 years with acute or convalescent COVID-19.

The CDR3: CASRLGLAGGNTGELFF. For the CDR3, the DNA is TGTGCCAGCAGACTCGGACTAGCGGGGGGTAACACCGGGGAGCTGTTTTTT. V and J are TRBV5-4 and TRBJ2-2; 14 nucleotides line up with TRBD2. V dropped 5 bases and J dropped 2; count of bases not matched to a gene: 5. The germline gives CDR1 SGHNT, CDR2 YYREEE (reference sequence). This CDR3 spans 17 amino acids.